Shown below are 31 T cell receptor beta chains from a single sample sequenced in a study of identical twins. TCRdb called the 5' RACE reads again in MiXCR, with one record for every CDR3 protein. The profile covers around 250,000 distinct CDR3 sequences, with 6.5% appearing a single time and more than 12% taken by the ten largest. These data were also reused for a study on T cells expressing NK-cell markers.

Specimen: CD8+ T cells sorted from blood. The receptor set was obtained from a woman under 30 in good health.

This clonotype was observed a handful of times. The CDR3 loop is CASSLYNYNEQFF. As DNA, the CDR3 is TGCGCCAGCAGCTTGTACAACTACAATGAGCAGTTCTTC. The V gene is TRBV5-1, the J gene TRBJ2-1; D not resolved. CDR1 and CDR2 (germline): SGHRS, YFSETQ. V lost 1 base, J lost 3 bases, and 5 bases lay in between. The CDR3 runs 13 residues.

The chain has TRBV5-6 and TRBJ2-1, with 9 bases lining up with TRBD2. Germline trimming cut 4 bases from V and 3 bases from J; bases unmatched to any gene: 5. The CDR3 spans 15 residues. Germline loops: CDR1 SGHDT, CDR2 YYEEEE. The CDR3 sequence: CASSPGTSCYNEQFF. The CDR3, as DNA: TGTGCCAGCAGCCCCGGGACTAGCTGCTACAATGAGCAGTTCTTC. Together with reference TRBV5-6 and TRBJ2-1, the CDR3 gives the full variable domain: DAGVTQSPTHLIKTRGQQVTLRCSPKSGHDTVSWYQQALGQGPQFIFQYYEEEERQRGNFPDRFSGHQFPNYSSELNVNALLLGDSALYLCASSPGTSCYNEQFFGPGTRLTVL.

The table lists this clonotype with many counts. The chain employs TRBV6-1 and TRBJ2-3; 14 bases map to TRBD2. Germline V gene data show CDR1 as MNHNS and CDR2 as SASEGT. V was pared by 5 bases and J by 2 bases, with 12 bases of the junction left unmatched. This CDR3 has 19 residues. The CDR3 DNA reads TGTGCCAGCAGTAGGGGACTAGCGGGAGATTCGCCAGTCACAGATACGCAGTATTTT. The encoded protein is CASSRGLAGDSPVTDTQYF.

At least ten counts were recorded for this clonotype. The chain has TRBV12-3 or TRBV12-4 and TRBJ2-5, with a possible D match to TRBD1 (6 bases). V was clipped by 7 bases and J by 4 bases, with 19 bases between them. The length of the CDR3 is 15 residues. In DNA, the CDR3 is TGTGCCAGCACCGAGGGGTCGAGACAGGCAGAGACCCAGTACTTC. Amino acid sequence: CASTEGSRQAETQYF.

The chain carries TRBV5-1 and TRBJ2-7; D is uncertain. CDR3 length: 12 amino acids. Germline loops: CDR1 SGHRS, CDR2 YFSETQ. The ends were cut back, 5 bases at V and 1 base at J, with 7 bases in the middle. CDR3 region: CASRAGSYEQYF. The CDR3 region has the DNA TGCGCCAGCAGGGCTGGGTCCTACGAGCAGTACTTC.

This clonotype was observed a handful of times. J is TRBJ2-5 and V is TRBV6-1; 7 bases align to TRBD1. Trimming took 8 bases from V and 1 from J; bases not matched to a gene: 4. This CDR3 has 13 residues. The V gene's germline CDR1 is MNHNS and CDR2 SASEGT. The CDR3 is CASPGTAQETQYF. In nucleotides, the CDR3 is TGTGCCAGCCCCGGGACAGCCCAAGAGACCCAGTACTTC.

The chain uses TRBV2 and TRBJ2-1; TRBD1 aligns across 7 bases. The CDR3 is 17 amino acids. J gave up 5 bases and V 2 bases, and 12 bases lay outside the gene matches. CDR1 is SNHLY, CDR2 FYNNEI, per germline. CDR3 in DNA: TGTGCCAGCAGTGAAAGGGCGACAGGGCTCCGGCACAATGAGCAGTTCTTC. Its translation is CASSERATGLRHNEQFF.

This clonotype has a handful of counts. This chain connects TRBV7-9 to TRBJ2-1, with TRBD2 matching 11 bases. From germline, CDR1 is SEHNR and CDR2 FQNEAQ (reference sequence). V trimming: 7 bases; J trimming: 7 bases; junction bases outside the gene matches: 6. The CDR3 sequence is 14 residues long. This CDR3 is CASTTGTSGNEQFF. In DNA, the CDR3 is TGTGCCAGCACGACCGGGACTAGCGGAAATGAGCAGTTCTTC.

This clonotype occurred many times. J is TRBJ2-2 and V is TRBV27, with a possible D match to TRBD2 (6 bases). CDR3 length equals 13 residues. V was pared by 6 bases and J by 5 bases, with 10 bases between. Germline assignment: CDR1 MNHEY and CDR2 SMNVEV (reference sequence). The CDR3 nucleotides are TGTGCCAGCAGCTTCGGAGGGACCGGGGAGCTGTTTTTT. As protein: CASSFGGTGELFF.

This clonotype showed up many times. The chain couples TRBV5-6 to TRBJ2-1; D remains unclear. Germline lookup yields CDR1 SGHDT and CDR2 YYEEEE. This CDR3 is 15 amino acids long. The germline V and J ends were trimmed by 2 bases and 8 bases, with 17 bases remaining between them. This CDR3 reads CASSFPTWSGDEQFF. For the CDR3, the DNA is TGTGCCAGCAGCTTCCCTACCTGGAGTGGAGATGAGCAGTTCTTC.

This clonotype has a handful of counts. The chain joins TRBV11-2 to TRBJ2-7; D is unclear. CDR1 is SGHAT and CDR2 is FQNNGV in the germline V gene. This CDR3 has 11 residues. V was shortened by 5 bases and J by 2 bases, with 4 bases between the two germline ends. The CDR3 loop is CASSEPYEQYF. The CDR3 coding sequence is TGTGCCAGCAGCGAGCCCTACGAGCAGTACTTC.

At least ten counts were recorded for this clonotype. CDR3 nucleotides: TGCGCCAGCAGCCAAGAATCGTACGGGACATACGAGCAGTACTTC. This sequence encodes CASSQESYGTYEQYF. The chain recombines TRBV4-1 with TRBJ2-7; possible D gene TRBD1, 6 bases. This CDR3 contains 15 residues. Germline V gives CDR1 MGHRA, CDR2 YSYEKL. The V end was cut by 0 bases, the J end by 4 bases, with 13 bases between.

The chain employs TRBV3-1 and TRBJ2-1, with TRBD2 identical over 7 bases. Germline trimming cut 3 bases from V and 6 bases from J; bases unmatched to any gene: 14. This CDR3 has 17 residues. Germline CDR1 reads LGHDT; CDR2 reads YNNKEL (reference sequence). The CDR3, as DNA: TGTGCCAGCAGCCAGTCTAGCGGCAAAGGCCCCAGCAATGAGCAGTTCTTC. It encodes CASSQSSGKGPSNEQFF.

The chain links TRBV12-3 or TRBV12-4 to TRBJ1-1, with unresolved D. Trimming removed 6 bases at V and 0 bases at J, with 8 bases between. The CDR3 extends over 13 amino acids. The DNA of the CDR3 is TGTGCCAGCAGCCATGATGTGAACACTGAAGCTTTCTTT. As protein: CASSHDVNTEAFF.

This clonotype came up a few times. The genes are TRBV9 and TRBJ1-1; 9 bases fit TRBD1. Germline CDR1 and CDR2: SGDLS and YYNGEE. The CDR3 length is 15 residues. The V gene end was trimmed by 4 bases and the J gene end by 1 base; junction bases not matched to a gene: 5. The CDR3 sequence is CASSRRTGENTEAFF. Written as DNA, the CDR3 is TGTGCCAGCAGCAGACGGACAGGGGAGAACACTGAAGCTTTCTTT.

About this clonotype itself: One end of the junction is discordant with germline, which a read error may explain. The rearrangement joins TRBV20-1 to TRBJ2-1; 7 bases are a match to TRBD1. The CDR3 covers 11 residues. Germline V gene sequence: CDR1 DFQATT, CDR2 SNEGSKA (reference sequence). CDR3 coding DNA: TGCAGTGCCAGAGGGACAGAAGAGCAGTTCTTC. Residues: CSARGTEEQFF.

Many counts were recorded for this clonotype. V is TRBV20-1 and J is TRBJ2-3, with D hard to call. Germline values: CDR1 DFQATT, CDR2 SNEGSKA (reference sequence). CDR3 length: 13 residues. Between the trimmed V and J ends, which lost 0 bases and 0 bases, there was a span of 4 bases. The DNA for the CDR3 is TGCAGTGCTAGAGACGCTAGCACAGATACGCAGTATTTT. Its protein is CSARDASTDTQYF.

This rearrangement joins TRBV2 to TRBJ2-1; the D gene is possibly TRBD1 (5 bases). Germline CDR1 is SNHLY and CDR2 is FYNNEI. The CDR3 has 15 residues. V lost 6 bases, J lost 1 base, and 13 bases lay in between. CDR3 DNA: TGTGCCAGCAGCCCAGGACACCTGTCCTACAATGAGCAGTTCTTC. Amino acids: CASSPGHLSYNEQFF.

This clonotype was detected ten times or more. The CDR3 protein is CASGAIRQTQYF. CDR3 bases: TGTGCCAGTGGAGCAATTAGACAGACCCAGTACTTC. V gene TRBV25-1 combines with J gene TRBJ2-5; no definite D call. The CDR3 is 12 amino acids. Between the trimmed V and J ends, which lost 9 bases and 6 bases, there was a span of 14 bases. Germline lookup yields CDR1 MGHDK and CDR2 SYGVNS.

This clonotype was detected ten times or more. This chain joins TRBV12-3 or TRBV12-4 and TRBJ2-3; 12 bases agree with TRBD2. Losses at the gene ends were 6 bases for V and 9 bases for J; bases not matched to a gene: 10. The CDR3 contains 15 residues. As DNA, the CDR3 is TGTGCCAGCAGACCCCTAGCGGGAGGGCCGGAGACGCAGTATTTT. This gives the protein CASRPLAGGPETQYF.

The rearrangement joins TRBV4-2 to TRBJ2-7; TRBD2 agrees at 15 bases. J lost 0 bases, V lost 7 bases, and 16 bases had no gene match. Germline CDR1 is LGHNA and CDR2 is YNFKEQ. The CDR3 runs to 20 residues. CDR3 residues: CASTLPGGTSGRSSSYEQYF. CDR3 bases: TGTGCCAGCACCCTTCCCGGGGGGACTAGCGGGAGGTCAAGCTCCTACGAGCAGTACTTC.

This clonotype was counted only a few times. CDR3 bases: TGTGCCAGCAGTTTGGCCTCCAACTATGGCTACACCTTC. Encoded protein: CASSLASNYGYTF. The V and J genes are TRBV12-3 or TRBV12-4 and TRBJ1-2; D remains ambiguous. The V and J ends lost 3 bases and 2 bases respectively, with 7 bases between them. There are 13 residues in the CDR3.

As concerns this clonotype: This may be a read error, as it is one base from a much larger clone. This chain joins TRBV5-1 and TRBJ2-7; weak D call: TRBD1 (5 bases). With 0 bases removed from V and 2 bases from J, the gap between germline ends came to 9 bases. Per the germline V gene, CDR1 is SGHRS and CDR2 is YFSETQ. CDR3 size: 14 residues. CDR3 sequence: CASSLADSPYEQYF. CDR3 nucleotide sequence: TGCGCCAGCAGCTTGGCTGACAGCCCCTACGAGCAGTACTTC.

The sample holds many counts of this clonotype. This sequence joins TRBV4-3 and TRBJ2-7, with 8 bases matching TRBD2. Germline lookup yields CDR1 LGHNA and CDR2 YSLEER. Losses at the gene ends were 0 bases for V and 2 bases for J; bases not matched to a gene: 6. This CDR3 is built from 16 residues. CDR3 loop: CASSQEFLAGPYEQYF. CDR3 bases: TGCGCCAGCAGCCAAGAGTTTCTAGCGGGTCCCTACGAGCAGTACTTC.

Only a few counts were recorded for this clonotype. V is TRBV20-1 and J is TRBJ1-1, with 7 bases aligning to TRBD1. This CDR3 is 14 amino acids long. V trimming: 0 bases; J trimming: 8 bases; junction bases outside the gene matches: 9. The germline V gene encodes CDR1 DFQATT and CDR2 SNEGSKA (reference sequence). The CDR3 is CSARDQGTATEAFF. CDR3 DNA: TGCAGTGCTAGAGATCAAGGGACAGCTACCGAAGCTTTCTTT.

This clonotype was seen at least ten times. The J gene is TRBJ2-3, the V gene TRBV12-3 or TRBV12-4; 10 nucleotides agree with TRBD2. The CDR3 totals 17 residues. J gave up 1 base and V 3 bases, and 7 bases lay outside the gene matches. The CDR3 reads CASSFPSSGSRTDTQYF. The CDR3 DNA reads as TGTGCCAGCAGTTTTCCGTCTAGCGGGAGTCGCACAGATACGCAGTATTTT.

The chain couples TRBV12-3 or TRBV12-4 to TRBJ2-3, with TRBD2 identical over 7 bases. The CDR3 has 16 amino acids. Unmatched junction bases numbered 9, after V lost 6 bases and J lost 0 bases. The CDR3 reads CASRYERGSSTDTQYF. The CDR3 DNA follows: TGTGCCAGCAGATACGAGCGGGGTTCTAGCACAGATACGCAGTATTTT.

This clonotype was detected many times. V gene TRBV29-1 combines with J gene TRBJ2-5; D could derive from TRBD1 or TRBD2 (5 bases each). V lost 7 bases to trimming and J lost 1 base, with 13 bases between them. CDR1 is SQVTM and CDR2 is ANQGSEA in the germline V gene. This CDR3 is 13 amino acids long. The CDR3 sequence is CSAQDTSQETQYF. The CDR3 nucleotides read TGCAGCGCGCAGGACACTAGCCAAGAGACCCAGTACTTC.

This clonotype was seen more than once but under ten times. This chain connects TRBV29-1 to TRBJ2-5; 7 bases map to TRBD2. This CDR3 spans 13 amino acids. V lost 1 base and J lost 4; bases outside the gene matches: 3. Germline values: CDR1 SQVTM, CDR2 ANQGSEA. CDR3 sequence (DNA): TGCAGCGTTGAAGTGGGAGGGGCAGAGACCCAGTACTTC. Translated: CSVEVGGAETQYF.

The chain has TRBV6-1 and TRBJ2-1, with TRBD1 matching 7 bases. The CDR3 is made up of 18 amino acids. The ends lost 7 bases at V and 2 bases at J; junction bases unmatched: 17. Germline CDR1 reads MNHNS; CDR2 reads SASEGT. The CDR3 sequence: CASITGPRDSVTYNEQFF. As DNA, the CDR3 is TGTGCCAGCATCACCGGCCCCAGGGACAGCGTGACCTACAATGAGCAGTTCTTC.

This clonotype occurred many times. The chain uses TRBV3-1 and TRBJ1-5, with a weak D call TRBD1 (5 bases). Per the germline V gene, CDR1 is LGHDT and CDR2 is YNNKEL (reference sequence). The CDR3 consists of 18 residues. The ends were cut back, 0 bases at V and 7 bases at J, with 22 bases in the middle. CDR3 in amino acids: CASSQDVLGRVVWQPQHF. The CDR3 region has the DNA TGTGCCAGCAGCCAAGATGTTCTGGGCAGGGTCGTTTGGCAGCCCCAGCATTTT.